This T cell receptor (beta chain) derives from a study of post-analysis software for immune sequencing data. On the study more broadly: The disease courses covered relapsing-remitting, secondary progressive and progressive-relapsing multiple sclerosis. Study conclusions and caveats: In multiple sclerosis, normalized Chao1 diversity was significantly below that of controls. Samples from a shared batch, those prepared together, strongly co-clustered by F measure. There were roughly five TRBV segments more frequent in patients than controls, and TRBV5-6, TRBV5-1 and TRBV20-1 were among them.

There are a few counts of this clonotype. Its target is unknown. The CDR3 runs to 14 residues. Trimming stripped 2 bases from V and 8 bases from J, with 13 bases between. The germline gives CDR1 SGHTA, CDR2 FQGNSA. Each TCR beta cDNA library carried unique molecular identifiers. About 500,000 cDNA molecules were obtained per 1 to 10 million input T cells. TCRdb re-called the PCR reads through MiXCR, storing one row per CDR3 protein. The sample has some 690,000 distinct CDR3 sequences; around 27% are singletons. The source is a girl aged 5-17 years with multiple sclerosis. The chain joins TRBV7-2 to TRBJ2-4, with a possible D match to TRBD2 (5 bases). The sample consisted of blood. The CDR3 sequence: CASSLRPGMDIQYF. In nucleotides, the CDR3 is TGTGCCAGCAGCTTACGCCCGGGGATGGACATTCAGTACTTC.